The 26 T cell receptor beta chains listed next were all sequenced from one sample in a study of blood T cells in healthy people across ages. A second PCR of about 6 to 11 cycles used a sample-barcoded 5' primer and a J-beta primer mix. One entry per CDR3 protein, called by TCRdb with MiXCR from the 5' RACE reads. In the table there are around 940,000 distinct CDR3 sequences, roughly 51% of which are singletons. The sequenced sample consisted of blood. These receptors all stem from a woman aged 55 to 70 in good health.

This clonotype was detected once. This chain uses TRBV2 with TRBJ2-7; D gene unclear. The J call may be wrong; the DNA end is better matched by TRBJ2-5. CDR3 size: 13 residues. Germline CDR1 SNHLY, CDR2 FYNNEI. The DNA of the CDR3 is TGTGCCAGCAGGGATTCCGGCCTAGTGACCCAGTACTTC. The encoded protein is CASRDSGLVTQYF.

The chain recombines TRBV20-1 with TRBJ1-2; a possible D gene is TRBD1 (5 bases). CDR1 and CDR2 (germline): DFQATT, SNEGSKA (reference sequence). The CDR3 runs to 14 residues. The V gene lost 6 bases and the J gene lost 0 bases, with 14 bases spanning the gap. Here the CDR3 DNA reads TGCAGTGCCTCAACAGGTTGGACTAACTATGGCTACACCTTC. Protein product: CSASTGWTNYGYTF.

This clonotype was observed at least ten times. The chain links TRBV3-1 to TRBJ2-3; the D call may be TRBD1 or TRBD2 (6 bases each). The CDR3 has 16 residues. The germline V and J ends were trimmed by 0 bases and 0 bases, with 10 bases remaining between them. Germline values: CDR1 LGHDT, CDR2 YNNKEL (reference sequence). The CDR3 region has the DNA TGTGCCAGCAGCCAAGATCCGGGGGCAAGCACAGATACGCAGTATTTT. Its translation is CASSQDPGASTDTQYF.

This chain uses TRBV6-4 with TRBJ1-4; TRBD1 matches at 9 bases. The CDR3 runs to 17 residues. The germline V gene encodes CDR1 MRHNA and CDR2 SNTAGT. V lost 3 bases to trimming and J lost 7 bases; unmatched junction nucleotides: 12. This chain's CDR3 is CASSENRQGGEGEKLFF. For the CDR3, the DNA is TGTGCCAGCAGTGAAAACCGACAGGGGGGAGAGGGTGAAAAACTGTTTTTT.

This rearrangement joins TRBV12-3 or TRBV12-4 to TRBJ1-2, with D uncertain. With 1 base removed from V and 4 bases from J, the gap between germline ends came to 13 bases. The CDR3 runs 15 residues. The CDR3 DNA follows: TGTGCCAGCAGTTTAGTCCAGACTGGAGCCTATGGCTACACCTTC. It codes for CASSLVQTGAYGYTF.

V gene TRBV3-1 combines with J gene TRBJ1-1; no firm D call. There are 14 residues in the CDR3. Trimming removed 5 bases from V and 9 bases from J, with 19 bases in between. The germline V gene encodes CDR1 LGHDT and CDR2 YNNKEL (reference sequence). The DNA for the CDR3 is TGTGCCAGCAGCTACGGCATGAGGGTCGGTCAAGCTTTCTTT. Protein: CASSYGMRVGQAFF.

The genes are TRBV28 and TRBJ2-1; D is possibly TRBD2 (7 bases). The J call is uncertain, as TRBJ2-7 better fits the DNA end. CDR1 is MDHEN and CDR2 is SYDVKM in the germline V gene. The CDR3 runs to 14 residues. The CDR3 nucleotides read TGTGCCAGCAGTTTAGCGGGGGCCCAGCTCAAGCAGTACTTC. Amino acid sequence: CASSLAGAQLKQYF.

The V and J genes are TRBV5-1 and TRBJ2-4; D is undetermined. The CDR3 is 13 amino acids. Between the trimmed V and J ends, which lost 2 bases and 4 bases, there was a span of 7 bases. CDR1 is SGHRS, CDR2 YFSETQ, per germline. The CDR3 coding sequence is TGCGCCAGCAGCTTTTCACAGAAAAACATTCAGTACTTC. It is translated as CASSFSQKNIQYF.

The V gene is TRBV20-1, the J gene TRBJ2-3; TRBD1 is a possible D gene (5 bases). The length of the CDR3 is 14 residues. Trimming cost V 8 bases and J 3 bases, with 18 bases left between them. Germline V gene data show CDR1 as DFQATT and CDR2 as SNEGSKA (reference sequence). CDR3 region: CSYAEWKGTDTQYF. CDR3 bases: TGCAGTTACGCCGAATGGAAGGGGACAGATACGCAGTATTTT.

The chain has TRBV12-3 or TRBV12-4 and TRBJ1-6; D perhaps matches TRBD1 (6 bases). Deletions cut 6 bases from V and 10 bases from J, with 13 bases between. CDR3 length: 13 amino acids. Written as DNA, the CDR3 is TGTGCCAGCAGGCGACAGGTCGGGTCACCCCTCCACTTT. Translation gives CASRRQVGSPLHF.

V gene TRBV20-1 combines with J gene TRBJ2-3, with 7 positions matching TRBD2. The germline V gene has CDR1 DFQATT and CDR2 SNEGSKA (reference sequence). The J segment lost 8 bases and the V segment lost 6 bases, leaving 11 bases of the junction unmatched. The CDR3 sequence is 13 residues long. CDR3 nucleotide sequence: TGCAGTGCCGCACCCGGGACTACCCCTACGCAGTATTTT. This codes for CSAAPGTTPTQYF.

V gene TRBV7-9 combines with J gene TRBJ2-1; 9 nucleotides agree with TRBD2. Germline CDR1 SEHNR, CDR2 FQNEAQ (reference sequence). The CDR3 length is 17 residues. V shed 7 bases and J 6 bases; nucleotides not matched to a gene: 16. The CDR3 loop reads CASISGGRAPSFNEQFF. CDR3 DNA: TGTGCCAGCATTTCAGGCGGGAGGGCCCCCAGTTTCAATGAGCAGTTCTTC.

This chain links TRBV28 with TRBJ2-5; D may be TRBD1 (6 bases). V was trimmed by 5 bases and J by 7 bases, leaving 17 bases between them. CDR1 MDHEN and CDR2 SYDVKM come from the germline V gene. The CDR3 contains 14 residues. CDR3 nucleotides: TGTGCCAGCAGTGGGGGACACCTCGGGTGGACCCAGTACTTC. As protein: CASSGGHLGWTQYF.

This rearrangement joins TRBV5-1 to TRBJ2-1, with TRBD2 identical over 8 bases. CDR3 size: 17 residues. V shed 4 bases and J 9 bases; nucleotides not matched to a gene: 18. Germline loops: CDR1 SGHRS, CDR2 YFSETQ. The CDR3 reads CASSPWGGRYSDSEQFF. CDR3 DNA sequence: TGCGCCAGCAGCCCCTGGGGCGGGAGGTATAGCGACAGTGAGCAGTTCTTC.

This sequence joins TRBV7-2 and TRBJ2-1, with 9 bases lining up with TRBD2. The V and J ends lost 5 bases and 5 bases, in that order; junction bases with no gene match: 16. Germline CDR1 and CDR2: SGHTA and FQGNSA. The CDR3 length is 18 residues. CDR3 bases: TGTGCCAGCAGCCCAAAGCCCTCCGGGACTAGCATAAACAATGAGCAGTTCTTC. As protein: CASSPKPSGTSINNEQFF.

This sequence joins TRBV12-3 or TRBV12-4 and TRBJ1-1; a weak D match, TRBD1 (5 bases). The germline V and J ends were trimmed by 5 bases and 0 bases, with 10 bases remaining between them. The CDR3 is made up of 14 amino acids. Here the CDR3 reads CASSRRGVNTEAFF. The CDR3 nucleotides are TGTGCCAGCAGTCGTCGGGGGGTGAACACTGAAGCTTTCTTT.

V gene TRBV18 combines with J gene TRBJ2-4; D is unresolved. The J call may be mistaken, given a closer DNA end match to TRBJ2-7. There are 13 residues in the CDR3. Germline-derived CDR1 and CDR2 are KGHSH and LQKENI. In DNA, the CDR3 is TGTGCCAGCTCACCACAGACCTCCGGCGAGCAGTACTTC. Protein: CASSPQTSGEQYF.

The V call is TRBV5-6, the J call TRBJ2-1, with 7 bases lining up with TRBD2. CDR1 and CDR2 (germline): SGHDT, YYEEEE. This CDR3 is 16 amino acids long. With 0 bases clipped from V and 5 bases from J, the junction kept 8 bases outside the gene matches. DNA of the CDR3: TGTGCCAGCAGCTTGGAGGCTAGCGGCCGAAACAATGAGCAGTTCTTC. It translates to CASSLEASGRNNEQFF. The full variable domain, with the rest looked up from reference TRBV5-6 and TRBJ2-1, is DAGVTQSPTHLIKTRGQQVTLRCSPKSGHDTVSWYQQALGQGPQFIFQYYEEEERQRGNFPDRFSGHQFPNYSSELNVNALLLGDSALYLCASSLEASGRNNEQFFGPGTRLTVL.

The V call is TRBV20-1, the J call TRBJ1-2; D possibly corresponds to TRBD1 (5 bases). Germline V gene data show CDR1 as DFQATT and CDR2 as SNEGSKA (reference sequence). The CDR3 is 13 amino acids. The V gene lost 0 bases and the J gene lost 5 bases, with 10 bases spanning the gap. Written as DNA, the CDR3 is TGCAGTGCTAGAGAGCGGACAAATTATGGCTACACCTTC. Amino acid sequence: CSARERTNYGYTF.

This clonotype was counted between two and nine times. The V and J genes are TRBV20-1 and TRBJ2-3, with 9 nucleotides matching TRBD2. Germline V gives CDR1 DFQATT, CDR2 SNEGSKA (reference sequence). The CDR3 loop spans 14 amino acids. Germline trimming cut 5 bases from V and 2 bases from J; bases unmatched to any gene: 5. Here the CDR3 DNA reads TGCAGTGCTCCTCTAGCGGGAAACACAGATACGCAGTATTTT. This translates into CSAPLAGNTDTQYF.

The chain couples TRBV28 to TRBJ2-6; tentative D call: TRBD2 (7 bases). The CDR3 spans 18 residues. Trimming removed 4 bases at V and 3 bases at J, with 19 bases between. CDR1 and CDR2 from the germline V gene are MDHEN and SYDVKM. CDR3 bases: TGTGCCAGCAGTTACGACGGGGGGCGCACATTTGGGGCCAACGTCCTGACTTTC. Translation: CASSYDGGRTFGANVLTF.

The J gene is TRBJ2-6, the V gene TRBV10-3, with TRBD1 as a possible D gene (6 bases). Trimming shortened V by 8 bases and J by 2 bases, and 16 bases separated the two germline ends. CDR1 and CDR2 from the germline V gene are ENHRY and SYGVKD. The CDR3 loop spans 16 amino acids. The CDR3 loop is CAIARPTGTGANVLTF. In nucleotides, the CDR3 is TGTGCCATCGCGCGTCCTACAGGGACTGGGGCCAACGTCCTGACTTTC.

This chain joins TRBV11-2 and TRBJ2-5; 12 nucleotides agree with TRBD1. The germline gives CDR1 SGHAT, CDR2 FQNNGV. The CDR3 totals 15 residues. The V and J ends lost 5 bases and 11 bases, in that order; junction bases with no gene match: 12. CDR3 amino acids: CASSTHRDRGREQYF. CDR3 bases: TGTGCCAGCAGCACGCATAGGGACAGGGGGCGTGAGCAGTACTTC. The variable domain in full, completed from reference TRBV11-2 and TRBJ2-5, reads EAGVAQSPRYKIIEKRQSVAFWCNPISGHATLYWYQQILGQGPKLLIQFQNNGVVDDSQLPKDRFSAERLKGVDSTLKIQPAKLEDSAVYLCASSTHRDRGREQYFGPGTRLLVL.

This clonotype was seen a single time. The chain recombines TRBV7-2 with TRBJ1-2, with D possibly being TRBD1 (6 bases). This CDR3 spans 15 amino acids. CDR1 and CDR2 from the germline V gene are SGHTA and FQGNSA. V was pared by 1 base and J by 4 bases, with 13 bases between. The CDR3 spells CASSLGRGVIYGYTF. DNA of the CDR3: TGTGCCAGCAGCTTAGGGAGGGGGGTTATCTATGGCTACACCTTC.

This clonotype was seen only a few times. This chain links TRBV4-3 with TRBJ2-5; tentatively, D is TRBD2 (5 bases). This CDR3 is 14 amino acids long. V was pared by 0 bases and J by 11 bases, with 16 bases between. The germline CDR1 and CDR2 sequences are LGHNA and YSLEER. The CDR3: CASSQDFYGGEQYF. Written as DNA, the CDR3 is TGCGCCAGCAGCCAAGATTTTTACGGTGGGGAGCAGTACTTC.

V usage is TRBV18 and J usage is TRBJ2-5, with TRBD2 matching 12 bases. The J call may not be correct, given that the DNA end is closer to TRBJ2-7. Germline V gives CDR1 KGHSH, CDR2 LQKENI. The CDR3 consists of 15 residues. This CDR3 reads CASSPKLAGGNEQYF. CDR3 bases: TGTGCCAGCTCACCAAAACTAGCGGGAGGAAACGAGCAGTACTTC.